The rows below give T cell receptor beta chains drawn from one sample of a study of regulatory and conventional T cells in RAG deficiency. TCRdb's copy holds only in-frame clones and misses some; the assay was immunoSEQ multiplex PCR. The repertoire holds around 31,000 clones, with around 90% as singletons. These same records also appear under a second study, on regulatory T cells.

What was sequenced was CD8+ T cells sorted from blood. The receptors were sampled from a human donor in good health. Each CDR3 is given without its conserved first and last residue. Fields, in order: V gene, D gene, CDR3 length, CDR3 protein. A D gene is named only where the DNA matches it firmly.

v_call: TRBV7-9; d_call: TRBD2; cdr3_length: 14; cdr3_aa: ASSPVGAGFDNEQF
v_call: TRBV27; d_call: NA; cdr3_length: 13; cdr3_aa: ASSSKDGANQPQH
v_call: TRBV19; d_call: NA; cdr3_length: 13; cdr3_aa: ASSSYGGEDTEAF
v_call: TRBV7-8; d_call: NA; cdr3_length: 16; cdr3_aa: ASSLPRTGEESGNTIY
v_call: TRBV28; d_call: NA; cdr3_length: 12; cdr3_aa: ASSLPPRSETQY
v_call: TRBV19; d_call: NA; cdr3_length: 10; cdr3_aa: ASGKDNTEAF
v_call: TRBV11-3; d_call: TRBD1; cdr3_length: 14; cdr3_aa: ASSLRGTGVSYEQY
v_call: TRBV19; d_call: NA; cdr3_length: 12; cdr3_aa: ASTSTREVTEAF
v_call: TRBV27; d_call: TRBD1; cdr3_length: 14; cdr3_aa: ASSLLGTGGTNVLT
v_call: TRBV5-6; d_call: TRBD1; cdr3_length: 12; cdr3_aa: ASSSGTATYEQY
v_call: TRBV5-8; d_call: TRBD1; cdr3_length: 12; cdr3_aa: ACSQVGGDYEQY
v_call: TRBV27; d_call: NA; cdr3_length: 11; cdr3_aa: ASSLSSNQPQH
v_call: TRBV27; d_call: NA; cdr3_length: 12; cdr3_aa: ASSLQGFNQPQH
v_call: TRBV30; d_call: NA; cdr3_length: 10; cdr3_aa: AWSVMNTEAF
v_call: TRBV4-2; d_call: NA; cdr3_length: 14; cdr3_aa: ASSQDSLRVGTEAF
v_call: TRBV13; d_call: NA; cdr3_length: 10; cdr3_aa: ASSRSGNTIY
v_call: TRBV19; d_call: TRBD1; cdr3_length: 15; cdr3_aa: ASSDLRDREYTGELF
v_call: TRBV2; d_call: TRBD1; cdr3_length: 8; cdr3_aa: AGQGTEAF
v_call: TRBV5-1; d_call: NA; cdr3_length: 16; cdr3_aa: ASSLVGMQGRNTGELF
v_call: TRBV21-1; d_call: NA; cdr3_length: 13; cdr3_aa: ASSTPGPVNTEAF
v_call: TRBV9; d_call: TRBD2; cdr3_length: 13; cdr3_aa: ASSGTSGGAGEQF
v_call: TRBV6-5; d_call: TRBD1; cdr3_length: 12; cdr3_aa: ASSTGTGYQPQH
v_call: TRBV7-9; d_call: NA; cdr3_length: 12; cdr3_aa: ASSTRTDNYGYT
v_call: TRBV9; d_call: NA; cdr3_length: 16; cdr3_aa: ASSVNPSRNSNNEKLF
v_call: TRBV27; d_call: NA; cdr3_length: 11; cdr3_aa: ASSPGHYYEQY
v_call: TRBV5-6; d_call: TRBD1; cdr3_length: 11; cdr3_aa: ASSLGTGPDYT
v_call: TRBV19; d_call: TRBD1; cdr3_length: 15; cdr3_aa: ASSRDRVVATNEKLF
v_call: TRBV19; d_call: TRBD1; cdr3_length: 10; cdr3_aa: ASSASGTGAF
v_call: TRBV5-6; d_call: NA; cdr3_length: 13; cdr3_aa: ASSKDEALGNIQY
v_call: TRBV5-4; d_call: TRBD1; cdr3_length: 15; cdr3_aa: ASSHLSGTGSDYEQY
v_call: TRBV9; d_call: NA; cdr3_length: 10; cdr3_aa: ASSARENTQY
v_call: TRBV5-5; d_call: TRBD1; cdr3_length: 15; cdr3_aa: ASSFNPGQGLIGGYT
v_call: TRBV6-5; d_call: TRBD1; cdr3_length: 13; cdr3_aa: ASSSRGRRDYGYT
v_call: TRBV21-1; d_call: NA; cdr3_length: 8; cdr3_aa: ASVSYEQY
v_call: TRBV28; d_call: NA; cdr3_length: 13; cdr3_aa: ASRDTGTFNTEAF
v_call: TRBV19; d_call: NA; cdr3_length: 12; cdr3_aa: ASSQGLSTDTQY
v_call: TRBV19; d_call: TRBD1; cdr3_length: 12; cdr3_aa: ASSIGQVTYEQY
v_call: TRBV5-6; d_call: NA; cdr3_length: 14; cdr3_aa: ASSLDRFATNEKLF
v_call: TRBV30; d_call: NA; cdr3_length: 10; cdr3_aa: AWSAPYYEQY
v_call: TRBV6-1; d_call: NA; cdr3_length: 12; cdr3_aa: ASSDRVSVYGYT
v_call: TRBV7-8; d_call: NA; cdr3_length: 13; cdr3_aa: ASSWEQGRVYEQY
v_call: TRBV14; d_call: NA; cdr3_length: 13; cdr3_aa: ASSQDRAETGELF
v_call: TRBV5-1; d_call: NA; cdr3_length: 9; cdr3_aa: ASSLAGEQY
v_call: TRBV25-1; d_call: TRBD2; cdr3_length: 11; cdr3_aa: ASGTSGQETQY
v_call: TRBV6-1; d_call: NA; cdr3_length: 15; cdr3_aa: ASSEEVPQGIPYGYT
v_call: TRBV7-9; d_call: TRBD2; cdr3_length: 14; cdr3_aa: ASSSSSGGSDNEQF
v_call: TRBV10-3; d_call: TRBD1; cdr3_length: 12; cdr3_aa: AISEDRGLGGYT
v_call: TRBV5-8; d_call: TRBD2; cdr3_length: 12; cdr3_aa: ASLPRGGRNEQF
v_call: TRBV6-1; d_call: NA; cdr3_length: 13; cdr3_aa: ASRGSINDNQPQH
v_call: TRBV19; d_call: TRBD1; cdr3_length: 12; cdr3_aa: ASSSGGRGSEAF
v_call: TRBV7-9; d_call: NA; cdr3_length: 14; cdr3_aa: ASSSNLATNTGELF
v_call: TRBV7-9; d_call: TRBD2; cdr3_length: 15; cdr3_aa: ASSLGPGGSIGNEQY
v_call: TRBV12-5; d_call: TRBD2; cdr3_length: 14; cdr3_aa: ASGLAPPGLAGEQF
v_call: TRBV11-3; d_call: NA; cdr3_length: 14; cdr3_aa: ASGPVAASSYNEQF
v_call: TRBV9; d_call: TRBD1; cdr3_length: 13; cdr3_aa: ASSATDRDHYGYT
v_call: TRBV10-3; d_call: NA; cdr3_length: 12; cdr3_aa: AISGGGNTGELF
v_call: TRBV9; d_call: TRBD1; cdr3_length: 14; cdr3_aa: ASSVTGTGGQETQY
v_call: TRBV6-5; d_call: TRBD2; cdr3_length: 11; cdr3_aa: ATSGSGGPEQY
v_call: TRBV27; d_call: NA; cdr3_length: 15; cdr3_aa: ASSTVGTSASPYEQY
v_call: TRBV30; d_call: TRBD2; cdr3_length: 15; cdr3_aa: AWSSSPGTSGTDTQY